The present TCR beta chain was sequenced within a study of brain T cells in children with intractable seizures. Study results and caveats: Pre- and post-surgery blood differed in depth, so pre-surgery absences may be undersampling. Viral specificity was inferred only from CDR3 similarity; HCMV serostatus was unknown.

Losses at the gene ends were 1 base for V and 0 bases for J; bases not matched to a gene: 10. The CDR3 is made up of 18 amino acids. Germline V gives CDR1 SGHTS, CDR2 YDEGEE. Clones were sequenced by immunoSEQ multiplex PCR, and TCRdb holds only the in-frame ones, with some missing. Among approximately 330,000 clones listed, roughly 93% were seen once. Time point reported: blood from clinic visit 5 months post-surgery; TSC patient then seizure free. A note on this clone: Its antigen is still unknown.

The gene calls are TRBV5-8 and TRBJ1-5; TRBD1 matches 7 bases. The material sequenced was peripheral blood, taken roughly 5 months after surgery. The sequence was collected from a boy under two years old with tuberous sclerosis and intractable seizures. The CDR3 spells CASSLYTGRGHSNQPQHF. The CDR3 coding sequence is TGTGCCAGCAGCTTGTACACGGGAAGGGGGCATAGCAATCAGCCCCAGCATTTT.